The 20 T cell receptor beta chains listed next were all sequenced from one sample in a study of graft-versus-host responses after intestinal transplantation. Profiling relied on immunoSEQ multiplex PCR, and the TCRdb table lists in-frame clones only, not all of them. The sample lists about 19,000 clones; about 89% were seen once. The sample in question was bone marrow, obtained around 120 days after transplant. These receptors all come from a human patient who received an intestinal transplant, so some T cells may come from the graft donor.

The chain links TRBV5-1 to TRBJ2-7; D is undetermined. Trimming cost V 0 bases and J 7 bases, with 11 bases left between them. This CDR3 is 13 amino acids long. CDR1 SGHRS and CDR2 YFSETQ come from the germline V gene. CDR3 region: CASSLARGFEQYF. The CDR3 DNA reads TGCGCCAGCAGCTTGGCCCGAGGTTTTGAGCAGTACTTC.

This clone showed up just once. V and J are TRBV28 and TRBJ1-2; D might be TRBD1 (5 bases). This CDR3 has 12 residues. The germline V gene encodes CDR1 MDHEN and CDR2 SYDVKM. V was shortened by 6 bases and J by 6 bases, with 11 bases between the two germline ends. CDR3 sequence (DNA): TGTGCCAGCAGCCTGACAGCGGATGGCTACACCTTC. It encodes CASSLTADGYTF.

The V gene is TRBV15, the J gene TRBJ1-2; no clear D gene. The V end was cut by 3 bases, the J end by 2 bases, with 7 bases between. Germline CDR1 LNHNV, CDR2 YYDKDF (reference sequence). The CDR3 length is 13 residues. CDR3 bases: TGTGCCACCAGCAGCGAGAGGAACTATGGCTACACCTTC. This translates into CATSSERNYGYTF.

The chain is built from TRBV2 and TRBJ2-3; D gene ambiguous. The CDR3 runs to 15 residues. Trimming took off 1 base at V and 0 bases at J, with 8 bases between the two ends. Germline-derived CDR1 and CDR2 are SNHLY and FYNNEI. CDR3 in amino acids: CASSEDGRSTDTQYF. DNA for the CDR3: TGTGCCAGCAGTGAAGATGGGCGAAGCACAGATACGCAGTATTTT.

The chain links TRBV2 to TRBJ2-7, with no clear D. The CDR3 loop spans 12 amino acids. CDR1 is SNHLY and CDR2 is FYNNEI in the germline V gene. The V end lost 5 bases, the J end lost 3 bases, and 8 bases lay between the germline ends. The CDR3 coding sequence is TGTGCCAGCAGTCTAGACGGCTACGAGCAGTACTTC. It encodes CASSLDGYEQYF. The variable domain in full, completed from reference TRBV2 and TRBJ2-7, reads EPEVTQTPSHQVTQMGQEVILRCVPISNHLYFYWYRQILGQKVEFLVSFYNNEISEKSEIFDDQFSVERPDGSNFTLKIRSTKLEDSAMYFCASSLDGYEQYFGPGTRLTVT.

CDR3 nucleotide sequence: TGTGCCAGCAGCTTGTCAGCGGGAGGCTTTGTATCCTACAATGAGCAGTTCTTC. Translating gives CASSLSAGGFVSYNEQFF. The V gene is TRBV5-8, the J gene TRBJ2-1; 9 bases are shared with TRBD2. The CDR3 has 18 amino acids. The trim removed 1 base at V and 1 base at J, leaving 9 bases unmatched. The germline gives CDR1 SGHTS, CDR2 YDEGEE.

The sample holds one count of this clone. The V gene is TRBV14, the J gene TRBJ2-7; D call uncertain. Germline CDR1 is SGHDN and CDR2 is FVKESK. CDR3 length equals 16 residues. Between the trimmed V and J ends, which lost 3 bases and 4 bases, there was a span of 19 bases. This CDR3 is CASSHSMGSYPYEQYF. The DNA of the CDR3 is TGTGCCAGCAGCCATTCAATGGGCTCCTATCCGTACGAGCAGTACTTC.

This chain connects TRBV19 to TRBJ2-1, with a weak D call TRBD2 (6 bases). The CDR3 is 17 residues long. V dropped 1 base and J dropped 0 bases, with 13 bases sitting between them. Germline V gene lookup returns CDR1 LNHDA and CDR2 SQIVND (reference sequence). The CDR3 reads CASSIAPGTYSYNEQFF. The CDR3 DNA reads TGTGCCAGTAGTATAGCCCCCGGGACTTACTCCTACAATGAGCAGTTCTTC. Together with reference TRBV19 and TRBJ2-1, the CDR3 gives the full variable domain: DGGITQSPKYLFRKEGQNVTLSCEQNLNHDAMYWYRQDPGQGLRLIYYSQIVNDFQKGDIAEGYSVSREKKESFPLTVTSAQKNPTAFYLCASSIAPGTYSYNEQFFGPGTRLTVL.

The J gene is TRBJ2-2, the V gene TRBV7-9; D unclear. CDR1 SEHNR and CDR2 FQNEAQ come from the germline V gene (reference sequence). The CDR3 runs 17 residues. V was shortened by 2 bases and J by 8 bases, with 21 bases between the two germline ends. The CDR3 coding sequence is TGTGCCAGCAGCTTATTATCCATACCGACTCCCCTAGGGGAGCTGTTTTTT. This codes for CASSLLSIPTPLGELFF.

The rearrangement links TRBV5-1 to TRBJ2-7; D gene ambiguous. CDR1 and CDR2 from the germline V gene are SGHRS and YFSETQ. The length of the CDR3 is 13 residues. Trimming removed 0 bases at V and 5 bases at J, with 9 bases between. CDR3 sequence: CASSLVPPDEQYF. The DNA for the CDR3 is TGCGCCAGCAGCTTGGTTCCCCCGGACGAGCAGTACTTC. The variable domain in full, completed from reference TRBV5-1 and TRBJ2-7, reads KAGVTQTPRYLIKTRGQQVTLSCSPISGHRSVSWYQQTPGQGLQFLFEYFSETQRNKGNFPGRFSGRQFSNSRSEMNVSTLELGDSALYLCASSLVPPDEQYFGPGTRLTVT.

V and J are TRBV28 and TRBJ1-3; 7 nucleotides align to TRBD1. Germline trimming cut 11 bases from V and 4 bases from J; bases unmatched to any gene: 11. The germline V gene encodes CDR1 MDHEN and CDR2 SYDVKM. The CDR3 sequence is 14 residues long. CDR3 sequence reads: CASRDRAGGNTIYF. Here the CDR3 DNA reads TGTGCCTCCCGAGACAGGGCGGGCGGAAACACCATATATTTT.

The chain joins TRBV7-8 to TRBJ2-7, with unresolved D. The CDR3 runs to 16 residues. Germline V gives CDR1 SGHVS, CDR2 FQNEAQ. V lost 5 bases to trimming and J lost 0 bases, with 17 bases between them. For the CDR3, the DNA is TGTGCCAGCAGCCCCTGGACGGACCTGAGCTCCTACGAGCAGTACTTC. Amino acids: CASSPWTDLSSYEQYF.

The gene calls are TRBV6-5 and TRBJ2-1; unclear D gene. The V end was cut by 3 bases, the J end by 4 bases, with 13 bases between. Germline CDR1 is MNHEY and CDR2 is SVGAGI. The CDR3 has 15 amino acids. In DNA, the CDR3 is TGTGCCAGCAGTTATGATAGTGGAATATACAATGAGCAGTTCTTC. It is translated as CASSYDSGIYNEQFF.

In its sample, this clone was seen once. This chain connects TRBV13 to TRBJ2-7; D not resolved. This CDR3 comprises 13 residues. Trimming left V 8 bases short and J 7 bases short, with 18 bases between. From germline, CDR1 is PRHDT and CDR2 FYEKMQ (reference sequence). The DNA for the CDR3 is TGTGCCAGCTCCCCGGGCAGGCTTGGGGAGCAGTACTTC. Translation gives CASSPGRLGEQYF. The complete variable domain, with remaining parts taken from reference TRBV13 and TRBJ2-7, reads AAGVIQSPRHLIKEKRETATLKCYPIPRHDTVYWYQQGPGQDPQFLISFYEKMQSDKGSIPDRFSAQQFSDYHSELNMSSLELGDSALYFCASSPGRLGEQYFGPGTRLTVT.

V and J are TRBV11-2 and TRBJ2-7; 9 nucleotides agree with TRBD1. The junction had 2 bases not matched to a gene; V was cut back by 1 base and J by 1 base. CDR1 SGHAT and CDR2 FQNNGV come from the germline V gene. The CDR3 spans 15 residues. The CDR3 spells CASSLVGTGSYEQYF. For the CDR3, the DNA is TGTGCCAGCAGCTTAGTCGGGACAGGGTCCTACGAGCAGTACTTC.

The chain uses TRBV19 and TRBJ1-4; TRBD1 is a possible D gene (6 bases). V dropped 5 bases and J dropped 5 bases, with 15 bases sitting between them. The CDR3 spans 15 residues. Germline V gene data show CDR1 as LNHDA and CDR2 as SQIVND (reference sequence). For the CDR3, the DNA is TGTGCCAGTAGTCCAGGACAGTCGTACAATGAAAAACTGTTTTTT. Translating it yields CASSPGQSYNEKLFF.

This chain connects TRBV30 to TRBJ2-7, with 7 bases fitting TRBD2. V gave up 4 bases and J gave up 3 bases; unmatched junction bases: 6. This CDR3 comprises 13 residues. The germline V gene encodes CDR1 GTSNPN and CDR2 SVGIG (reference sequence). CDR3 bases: TGTGCCTGGAAGTGGGGGGGGGACTACGAGCAGTACTTC. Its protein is CAWKWGGDYEQYF.

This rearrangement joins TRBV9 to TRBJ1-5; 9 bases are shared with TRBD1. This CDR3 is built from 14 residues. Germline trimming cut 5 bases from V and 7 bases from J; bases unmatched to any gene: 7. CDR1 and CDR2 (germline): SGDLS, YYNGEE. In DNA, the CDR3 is TGTGCCAGCAGTCGAACAGGGGGCGGGCAGCCCCAGCATTTT. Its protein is CASSRTGGGQPQHF. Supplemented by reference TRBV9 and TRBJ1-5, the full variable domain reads DSGVTQTPKHLITATGQRVTLRCSPRSGDLSVYWYQQSLDQGLQFLIQYYNGEERAKGNILERFSAQQFPDLHSELNLSSLELGDSALYFCASSRTGGGQPQHFGDGTRLSIL.

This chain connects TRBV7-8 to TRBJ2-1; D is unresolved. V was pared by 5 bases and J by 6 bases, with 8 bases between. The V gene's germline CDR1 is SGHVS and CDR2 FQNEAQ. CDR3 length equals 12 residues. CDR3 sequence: CASSPIPNEQFF. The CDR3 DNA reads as TGTGCCAGCAGCCCCATCCCCAATGAGCAGTTCTTC. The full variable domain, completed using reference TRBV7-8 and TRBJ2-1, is GAGVSQSPRYKVAKRGQDVALRCDPISGHVSLFWYQQALGQGPEFLTYFQNEAQLDKSGLPSDRFFAERPEGSVSTLKIQRTQQEDSAVYLCASSPIPNEQFFGPGTRLTVL.

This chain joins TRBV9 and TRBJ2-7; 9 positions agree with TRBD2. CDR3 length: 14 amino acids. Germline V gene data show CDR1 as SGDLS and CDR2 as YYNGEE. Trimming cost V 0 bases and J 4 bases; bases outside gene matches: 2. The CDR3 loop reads CASSVGSGSYEQYF. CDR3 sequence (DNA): TGTGCCAGCAGCGTAGGTAGCGGGAGTTACGAGCAGTACTTC.